Shown below are 3 T cell receptor beta chains from a single sample sequenced in a study of beta chain features in type 1 diabetes (dated by TCRdb to 2017 to 2018). Library method: the immunoSEQ multiplex PCR assay. The entire amount of isolated RNA was reverse transcribed using the High Capacity cDNA Reverse Transcription Kit, so the sequenced TCRB transcripts were expressed ones. Drawn from immuneACCESS, this table holds only the in-frame rearrangements with V and J called that TCRdb kept. Clones are partly lost; checked studies trace under half to an unresolved V gene and leave the rest unexplained. The sample table lists 250,000 to 350,000 clones, 11% to 15% of them with a count of one. The top ten clones comprise approximately 6.7% of the sample. The specimen sequenced was central memory CD4+ T cells from blood. These receptors were taken from a man aged 30 to 45 in good health.

This clone was seen more than once but under ten times. The rearrangement joins TRBV7-8 to TRBJ2-2; 11 nucleotides line up with TRBD2. This CDR3 comprises 16 residues. J lost 7 bases, V lost 5 bases, and 9 bases had no gene match. Germline assignment: CDR1 SGHVS and CDR2 FQNEAQ. In nucleotides, the CDR3 is TGTGCCAGCAGCACGAGTAGCGGGAGGGCGAGCGGGGAGCTGTTTTTT. Amino acids: CASSTSSGRASGELFF.

This clone showed up many times. This same CDR3 is encoded by further DNA sequences in the sample. This chain joins TRBV7-2 and TRBJ2-5; D assignment may be TRBD1 or TRBD2 (5 bases each). The germline CDR1 and CDR2 sequences are SGHTA and FQGNSA. The CDR3 has 14 amino acids. V lost 1 base to trimming and J lost 4 bases, with 10 bases between them. The DNA of the CDR3 is TGTGCCAGCAGCTTAGGAGGGGCGCGAGAGACCCAGTACTTC. Amino acids: CASSLGGARETQYF.

This clone was counted a few times. V and J are TRBV2 and TRBJ2-5; D gene unclear. Germline V gene data show CDR1 as SNHLY and CDR2 as FYNNEI. V dropped 6 bases and J dropped 2 bases, with 7 bases sitting between them. The CDR3 runs to 12 residues. Written as DNA, the CDR3 is TGTGCCAGCAGGTTTGGGCAAGAGACCCAGTACTTC. This encodes CASRFGQETQYF.